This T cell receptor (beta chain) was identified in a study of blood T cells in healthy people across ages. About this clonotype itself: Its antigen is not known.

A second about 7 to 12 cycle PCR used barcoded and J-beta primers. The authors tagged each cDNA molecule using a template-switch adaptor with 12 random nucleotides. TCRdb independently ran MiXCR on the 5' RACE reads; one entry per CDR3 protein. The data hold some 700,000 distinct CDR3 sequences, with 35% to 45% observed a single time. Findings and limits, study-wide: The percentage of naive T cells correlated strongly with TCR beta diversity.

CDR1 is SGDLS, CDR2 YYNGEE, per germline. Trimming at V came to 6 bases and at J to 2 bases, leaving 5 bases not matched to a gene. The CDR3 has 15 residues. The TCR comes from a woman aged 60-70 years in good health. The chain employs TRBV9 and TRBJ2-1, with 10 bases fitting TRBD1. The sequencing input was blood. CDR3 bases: TGTGCCAGCAAACGCGGGACAGGGGCCTACAATGAGCAGTTCTTC. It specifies CASKRGTGAYNEQFF. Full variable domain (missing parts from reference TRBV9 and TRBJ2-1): DSGVTQTPKHLITATGQRVTLRCSPRSGDLSVYWYQQSLDQGLQFLIQYYNGEERAKGNILERFSAQQFPDLHSELNLSSLELGDSALYFCASKRGTGAYNEQFFGPGTRLTVL.